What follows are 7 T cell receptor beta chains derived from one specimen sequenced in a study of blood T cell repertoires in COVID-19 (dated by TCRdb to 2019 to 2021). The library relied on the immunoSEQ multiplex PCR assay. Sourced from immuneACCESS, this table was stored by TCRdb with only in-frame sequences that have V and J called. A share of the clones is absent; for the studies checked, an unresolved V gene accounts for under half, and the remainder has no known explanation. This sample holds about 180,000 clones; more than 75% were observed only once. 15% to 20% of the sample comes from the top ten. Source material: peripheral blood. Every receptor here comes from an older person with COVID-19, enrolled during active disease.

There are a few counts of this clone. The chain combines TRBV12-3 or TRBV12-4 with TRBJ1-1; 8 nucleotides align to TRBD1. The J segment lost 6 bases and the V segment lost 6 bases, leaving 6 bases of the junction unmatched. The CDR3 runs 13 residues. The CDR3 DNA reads TGTGCCAGCAGACGGACAGGGCTCCCTGAAGCTTTCTTT. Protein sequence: CASRRTGLPEAFF.

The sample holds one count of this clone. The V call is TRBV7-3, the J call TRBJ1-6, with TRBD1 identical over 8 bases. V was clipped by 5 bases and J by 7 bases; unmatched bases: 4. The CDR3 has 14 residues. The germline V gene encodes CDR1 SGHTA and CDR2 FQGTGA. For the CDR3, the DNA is TGTGCCAGCAGCATAGACAGGGGCAATTCACCCCTCCACTTT. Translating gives CASSIDRGNSPLHF.

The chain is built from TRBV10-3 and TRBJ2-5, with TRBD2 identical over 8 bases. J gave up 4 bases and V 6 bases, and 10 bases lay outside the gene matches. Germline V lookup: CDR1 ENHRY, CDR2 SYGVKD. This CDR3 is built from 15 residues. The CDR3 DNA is TGTGCCATCAGCGCTTACGGGGGGGCCGGAGAGACCCAGTACTTC. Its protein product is CAISAYGGAGETQYF.

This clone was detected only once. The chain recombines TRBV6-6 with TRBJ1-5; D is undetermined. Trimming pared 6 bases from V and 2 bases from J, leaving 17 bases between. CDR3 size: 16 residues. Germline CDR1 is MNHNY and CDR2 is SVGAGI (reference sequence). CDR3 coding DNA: TGTGCCAGCAGCCCCGGCCCGGCCGGGGGCAATCAGCCCCAGCATTTT. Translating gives CASSPGPAGGNQPQHF.

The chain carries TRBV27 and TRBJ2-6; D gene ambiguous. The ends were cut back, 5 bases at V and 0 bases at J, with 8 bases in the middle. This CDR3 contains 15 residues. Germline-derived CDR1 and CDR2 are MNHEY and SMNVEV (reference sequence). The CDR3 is CASSGGPSGANVLTF. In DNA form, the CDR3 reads TGTGCCAGCAGTGGTGGGCCCTCTGGGGCCAACGTCCTGACTTTC. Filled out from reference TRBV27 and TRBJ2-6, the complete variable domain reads EAQVTQNPRYLITVTGKKLTVTCSQNMNHEYMSWYRQDPGLGLRQIYYSMNVEVTDKGDVPEGYKVSRKEKRNFPLILESPSPNQTSLYFCASSGGPSGANVLTFGAGSRLTVL.

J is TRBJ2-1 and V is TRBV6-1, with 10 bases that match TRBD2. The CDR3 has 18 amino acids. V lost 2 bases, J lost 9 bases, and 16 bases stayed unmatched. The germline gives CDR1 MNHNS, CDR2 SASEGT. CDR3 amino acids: CASSEPLGYSGRVGEQFF. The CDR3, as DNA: TGTGCCAGCAGTGAACCTTTGGGGTACAGCGGGAGGGTCGGTGAGCAGTTCTTC.

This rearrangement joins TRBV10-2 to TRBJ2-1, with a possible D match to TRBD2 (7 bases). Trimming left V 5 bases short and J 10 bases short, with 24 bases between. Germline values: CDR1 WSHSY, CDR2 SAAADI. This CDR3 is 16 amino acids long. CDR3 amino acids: CASSWSPSGGRGEQFF. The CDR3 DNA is TGCGCCAGCAGTTGGTCCCCTAGCGGTGGTAGGGGGGAGCAGTTCTTC.